This T cell receptor beta chain was found in a study of molecular identifiers for immune sequencing clone quantification. About the research overall: Replicate RNA came from about 20,000 or 100,000 naive CD8 cells and was split five ways, and four parts were sequenced. Study-wide findings and caveats: Effector cells kept over 99% of their molecules in clones above 20 RNA copies, while naive cells kept under 1% there.

This clonotype was picked up many times. The antigen remains unidentified. Methods described previously, with TCR primers listed, were used for bulk TCR libraries. TCRdb processed the PCR reads anew with MiXCR; each CDR3 protein has one entry. The sample holds about 640,000 distinct CDR3 sequences, 15% to 20% seen once. The CD8+CD4-CCR7+CD45RA+ phenotype defined the sorted naive CD8 T cells. The CDR3 sequence is 14 residues long. The germline V and J ends were trimmed by 9 bases and 1 base, with 13 bases remaining between them. In germline, CDR1 is LNHDA, CDR2 SQIVND (reference sequence). Specimen: naive CD8+ T cells from blood, with Jurkat cell RNA spiked in. Regarding subset: FACS-sorted CD8+CD4-CCR7+CD45RA+ naive T cells. The V and J genes are TRBV19 and TRBJ1-5; D is unresolved. The TCR originated in a human donor in good health. Some libraries in this study had Jurkat cell RNA spiked in. Here the CDR3 reads CASDDPGSNQPQHF. In nucleotides, the CDR3 is TGTGCCAGCGACGACCCCGGGAGCAATCAGCCCCAGCATTTT.